The 21 T cell receptor beta chains listed next were all sequenced from one sample in a study of identifying expanded T cells in peripheral blood. Clones were read by immunoSEQ multiplex PCR, and TCRdb kept only the in-frame ones, dropping some. The sample lists approximately 110,000 clones, around 90% occurring once. Material: blood. The receptors stem from a person aged 18-70 years in good health.

The V call is TRBV9, the J call TRBJ2-2; D possibly corresponds to TRBD2 (5 bases). V was pared by 6 bases and J by 1 base, with 16 bases between. The CDR3 is made up of 16 amino acids. Looked up from germline, CDR1 is SGDLS and CDR2 is YYNGEE. The CDR3 sequence: CASTVTDYLNTGELFF. The CDR3, as DNA: TGTGCCAGCACCGTCACAGACTACCTGAACACCGGGGAGCTGTTTTTT.

The genes are TRBV9 and TRBJ1-4; D possibly corresponds to TRBD1 (5 bases). The germline gives CDR1 SGDLS, CDR2 YYNGEE. Between the trimmed V and J ends, which lost 3 bases and 0 bases, there was a span of 9 bases. The CDR3 spans 15 residues. CDR3 amino acids: CASSGGLTTNEKLFF. The CDR3 nucleotides read TGTGCCAGCAGCGGGGGACTGACAACTAATGAAAAACTGTTTTTT.

J is TRBJ1-5 and V is TRBV7-9, with D tentatively TRBD1 (5 bases). This CDR3 region has 14 residues. Germline lookup yields CDR1 SEHNR and CDR2 FQNEAQ (reference sequence). V was trimmed by 0 bases and J by 7 bases, leaving 10 bases between them. The CDR3 reads CASSLAGEGQPQHF. The CDR3 DNA reads TGTGCCAGCAGCTTAGCGGGGGAAGGGCAGCCCCAGCATTTT.

This clone appeared once. The chain is built from TRBV4-3 and TRBJ2-6, with D perhaps matching TRBD1 (7 bases). This CDR3 has 19 amino acids. The V and J ends lost 0 bases and 0 bases respectively, with 15 bases between them. Germline V gene data show CDR1 as LGHNA and CDR2 as YSLEER. CDR3 region: CASSQDSGQAPSGANVLTF. The CDR3 nucleotides are TGCGCCAGCAGCCAAGATAGCGGACAGGCTCCCTCTGGGGCCAACGTCCTGACTTTC.

CDR3 residues: CASRYTWGSNQPQHF. CDR3 coding DNA: TGTGCCAGCCGATATACATGGGGGAGCAATCAGCCCCAGCATTTT. The chain is built from TRBV28 and TRBJ1-5, with a weak D call TRBD1 (5 bases). V shed 8 bases and J shed 1 base, with 15 bases lying between them. CDR1 MDHEN and CDR2 SYDVKM come from the germline V gene. The CDR3 is 15 amino acids.

The V and J genes are TRBV4-3 and TRBJ2-7; TRBD1 agrees at 7 bases. The CDR3 sequence is 15 residues long. CDR1 is LGHNA, CDR2 YSLEER, per germline. V was pared by 3 bases and J by 4 bases, with 9 bases of the junction left unmatched. The CDR3 protein is CASSHEGTVGYEQYF. The CDR3 nucleotides read TGCGCCAGCAGCCACGAAGGGACAGTGGGATACGAGCAGTACTTC.

V and J are TRBV7-8 and TRBJ2-6; 7 nucleotides agree with TRBD1. The trim removed 1 base at V and 0 bases at J, leaving 12 bases unmatched. CDR1 SGHVS and CDR2 FQNEAQ come from the germline V gene. The CDR3 has 20 amino acids. The chain's CDR3 is CASSLVRAGQAVSGANVLTF. CDR3 DNA: TGTGCCAGCAGCTTAGTGAGGGCCGGACAGGCGGTCTCTGGGGCCAACGTCCTGACTTTC.

This chain connects TRBV28 to TRBJ1-3; 9 bases are shared with TRBD1. The J segment lost 0 bases and the V segment lost 10 bases, leaving 7 bases of the junction unmatched. This CDR3 region has 15 residues. Per the germline V gene, CDR1 is MDHEN and CDR2 is SYDVKM. CDR3 residues: CATGTGYYSGNTIYF. The CDR3 nucleotides read TGTGCCACGGGGACAGGGTATTACTCTGGAAACACCATATATTTT.

The gene calls are TRBV6-1 and TRBJ2-7, with no clear D. CDR3 length: 15 amino acids. CDR1 and CDR2 (germline): MNHNS, SASEGT. Deletions cut 1 base from V and 0 bases from J, with 10 bases between. The CDR3 spells CASSEEVGRSYEQYF. The CDR3 DNA is TGTGCCAGCAGTGAAGAGGTTGGACGCTCCTACGAGCAGTACTTC.

The V gene is TRBV19, the J gene TRBJ2-3; 7 nucleotides line up with TRBD2. Unmatched junction bases numbered 8, after V lost 5 bases and J lost 3 bases. The CDR3 loop spans 15 amino acids. Germline CDR1 and CDR2: LNHDA and SQIVND (reference sequence). The CDR3 nucleotides read TGTGCCAGTAGTCTCCGGGACTATGGGACAGATACGCAGTATTTT. Protein: CASSLRDYGTDTQYF. Drawing the rest from reference TRBV19 and TRBJ2-3, the complete variable domain is DGGITQSPKYLFRKEGQNVTLSCEQNLNHDAMYWYRQDPGQGLRLIYYSQIVNDFQKGDIAEGYSVSREKKESFPLTVTSAQKNPTAFYLCASSLRDYGTDTQYFGPGTRLTVL.

This clone has just a few counts. Other DNA sequences in the sample encode the same CDR3. This rearrangement joins TRBV7-9 to TRBJ2-7; weak D call: TRBD1 (6 bases). The germline V and J ends were trimmed by 5 bases and 3 bases, with 8 bases remaining between them. CDR1 and CDR2 from the germline V gene are SEHNR and FQNEAQ (reference sequence). CDR3 length equals 12 residues. Here the CDR3 DNA reads TGTGCCAGCAGCCTACAGGGCTACGAGCAGTACTTC. This sequence encodes CASSLQGYEQYF. The variable domain in full, with the rest retrieved from reference TRBV7-9 and TRBJ2-7, is DTGVSQNPRHKITKRGQNVTFRCDPISEHNRLYWYRQTLGQGPEFLTYFQNEAQLEKSRLLSDRFSAERPKGSFSTLEIQRTEQGDSAMYLCASSLQGYEQYFGPGTRLTVT.

This rearrangement joins TRBV7-2 to TRBJ2-1; TRBD1 might be the D (6 bases). The germline V and J ends were trimmed by 1 base and 8 bases, with 12 bases remaining between them. This CDR3 contains 14 residues. In germline, CDR1 is SGHTA, CDR2 FQGNSA. In nucleotides, the CDR3 is TGTGCCAGCAGCTTAGAATTCAGGGGCCATGAGCAGTTCTTC. Protein sequence: CASSLEFRGHEQFF.

V is TRBV7-3 and J is TRBJ2-3; weak D call: TRBD2 (6 bases). V was pared by 1 base and J by 4 bases, with 15 bases between. The germline gives CDR1 SGHTA, CDR2 FQGTGA. CDR3 length equals 16 residues. The CDR3 protein is CASSLRGGIGSDTQYF. Written as DNA, the CDR3 is TGTGCCAGCAGCTTAAGGGGCGGGATAGGTTCAGATACGCAGTATTTT.

This clone was seen just once. The chain has TRBV6-1 and TRBJ1-2; D is unclear. The CDR3 covers 14 residues. CDR1 is MNHNS and CDR2 is SASEGT in the germline V gene. The V end lost 3 bases, the J end lost 2 bases, and 10 bases lay between the germline ends. CDR3: CASSERGLNYGYTF. The CDR3 DNA follows: TGTGCCAGCAGTGAGAGAGGATTGAACTATGGCTACACCTTC.

V usage is TRBV25-1 and J usage is TRBJ2-7, with 10 bases fitting TRBD2. The germline V gene has CDR1 MGHDK and CDR2 SYGVNS. The CDR3 extends over 18 amino acids. The J segment lost 5 bases and the V segment lost 1 base, leaving 14 bases of the junction unmatched. As DNA, the CDR3 is TGTGCCAGCAGTGAATTTTATGGCCCGGGACTAGCGAGCGACGAGCAGTACTTC. Protein sequence: CASSEFYGPGLASDEQYF.

The chain has TRBV7-9 and TRBJ2-7; TRBD1 or TRBD2 may be the D gene (7 bases each). Per germline, CDR1 SEHNR and CDR2 FQNEAQ (reference sequence). V lost 7 bases, J lost 4 bases, and 17 bases lay in between. CDR3 length: 14 residues. For the CDR3, the DNA is TGTGCCAGCACCAGGGGGGGTAGTGGTTACGAGCAGTACTTC. Encoded protein: CASTRGGSGYEQYF.

The V and J genes are TRBV7-2 and TRBJ1-2, with D unclear. V lost 5 bases and J lost 6, with 13 bases in between. The CDR3 covers 13 residues. Per germline, CDR1 SGHTA and CDR2 FQGNSA. The CDR3 loop is CASSGPRDHGYTF. CDR3 nucleotide sequence: TGTGCCAGCAGCGGCCCTCGTGATCATGGCTACACCTTC. Together with reference TRBV7-2 and TRBJ1-2, the CDR3 gives the full variable domain: GAGVSQSPSNKVTEKGKDVELRCDPISGHTALYWYRQSLGQGLEFLIYFQGNSAPDKSGLPSDRFSAERTGGSVSTLTIQRTQQEDSAVYLCASSGPRDHGYTFGSGTRLTVV.

The chain joins TRBV10-3 to TRBJ2-3, with D possibly being TRBD2 (6 bases). The CDR3 has 15 amino acids. Trimming left V 3 bases short and J 5 bases short, with 15 bases between. The germline V gene has CDR1 ENHRY and CDR2 SYGVKD. The CDR3 DNA is TGTGCCATCAGTGACCGCGGGGCTTTTCGAGATACGCAGTATTTT. Its protein is CAISDRGAFRDTQYF.

This clone was detected only once. The chain recombines TRBV5-1 with TRBJ2-4; a possible D gene is TRBD1 (6 bases). Germline V gives CDR1 SGHRS, CDR2 YFSETQ. Deletions cut 4 bases from V and 3 bases from J, with 20 bases between. The CDR3 runs to 17 residues. The chain's CDR3 is CASSPESPRGGKNIQYF. In DNA form, the CDR3 reads TGCGCCAGCAGCCCCGAGAGCCCCAGGGGCGGCAAAAACATTCAGTACTTC.

The V call is TRBV28, the J call TRBJ1-5; possible D gene TRBD1, 6 bases. From germline, CDR1 is MDHEN and CDR2 SYDVKM. V lost 7 bases and J 5 bases, leaving 21 bases between the germline ends. The CDR3 has 16 residues. CDR3 coding DNA: TGTGCCAGCAACCCTAGAAGGACAGCAAAACATCAGCCCCAGCATTTT. This codes for CASNPRRTAKHQPQHF.

This chain joins TRBV15 and TRBJ1-4, with 7 bases lining up with TRBD1. The CDR3 runs to 16 residues. The junction had 6 bases not matched to a gene; V was cut back by 3 bases and J by 2 bases. Germline CDR1 is LNHNV and CDR2 is YYDKDF (reference sequence). The CDR3 here is CATSSRQGRTNEKLFF. CDR3 DNA: TGTGCCACCAGCAGCCGACAGGGTCGGACTAATGAAAAACTGTTTTTT.